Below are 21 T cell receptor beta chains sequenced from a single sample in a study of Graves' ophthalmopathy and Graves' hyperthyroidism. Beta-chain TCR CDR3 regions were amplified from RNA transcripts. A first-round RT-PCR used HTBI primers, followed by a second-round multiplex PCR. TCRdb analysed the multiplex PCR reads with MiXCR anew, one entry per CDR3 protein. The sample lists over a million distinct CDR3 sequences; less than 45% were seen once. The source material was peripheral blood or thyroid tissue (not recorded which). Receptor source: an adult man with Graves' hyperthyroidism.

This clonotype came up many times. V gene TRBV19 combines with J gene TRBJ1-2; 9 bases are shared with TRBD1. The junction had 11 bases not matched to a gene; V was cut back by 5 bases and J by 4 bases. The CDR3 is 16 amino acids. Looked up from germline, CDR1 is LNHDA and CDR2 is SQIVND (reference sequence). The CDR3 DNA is TGTGCCAGTAGTCCACGTCCCGGGACAGGGAGCTATGGCTACACCTTC. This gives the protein CASSPRPGTGSYGYTF.

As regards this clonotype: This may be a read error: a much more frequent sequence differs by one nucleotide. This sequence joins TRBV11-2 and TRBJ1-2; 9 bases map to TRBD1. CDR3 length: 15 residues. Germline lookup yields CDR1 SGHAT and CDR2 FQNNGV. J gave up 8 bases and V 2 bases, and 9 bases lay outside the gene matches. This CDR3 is CASSLRDRVVCGYTF. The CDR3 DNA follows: TGTGCCAGCAGCTTACGGGACAGGGTCGTGTGCGGCTACACCTTC.

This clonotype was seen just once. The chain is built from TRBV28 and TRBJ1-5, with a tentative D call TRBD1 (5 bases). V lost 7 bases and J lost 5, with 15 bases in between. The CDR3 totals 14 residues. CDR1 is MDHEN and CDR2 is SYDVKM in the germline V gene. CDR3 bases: TGTGCCAGCACGCCCGGGGGGATGCATCAGCCCCAGCATTTT. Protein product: CASTPGGMHQPQHF.

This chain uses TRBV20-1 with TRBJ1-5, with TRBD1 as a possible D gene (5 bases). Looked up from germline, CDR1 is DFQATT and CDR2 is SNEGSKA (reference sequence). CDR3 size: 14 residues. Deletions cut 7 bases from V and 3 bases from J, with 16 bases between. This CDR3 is CSVRAGNTNQPQHF. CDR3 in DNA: TGCAGTGTTAGGGCAGGGAACACCAATCAGCCCCAGCATTTT.

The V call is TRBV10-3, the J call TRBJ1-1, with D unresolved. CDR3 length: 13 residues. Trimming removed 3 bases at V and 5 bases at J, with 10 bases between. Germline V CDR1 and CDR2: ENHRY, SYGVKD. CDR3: CAISEMEGTEAFF. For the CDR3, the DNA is TGTGCCATCAGTGAAATGGAGGGAACTGAAGCTTTCTTT.

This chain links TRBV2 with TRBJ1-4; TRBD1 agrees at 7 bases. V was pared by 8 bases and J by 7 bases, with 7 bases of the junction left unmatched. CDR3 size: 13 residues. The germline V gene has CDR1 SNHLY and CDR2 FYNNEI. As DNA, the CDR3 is TGTGCCAGCCAACAGGGGCTGGGTGAAAAACTGTTTTTT. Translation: CASQQGLGEKLFF. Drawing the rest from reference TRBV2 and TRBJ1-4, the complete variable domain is EPEVTQTPSHQVTQMGQEVILRCVPISNHLYFYWYRQILGQKVEFLVSFYNNEISEKSEIFDDQFSVERPDGSNFTLKIRSTKLEDSAMYFCASQQGLGEKLFFGSGTQLSVL.

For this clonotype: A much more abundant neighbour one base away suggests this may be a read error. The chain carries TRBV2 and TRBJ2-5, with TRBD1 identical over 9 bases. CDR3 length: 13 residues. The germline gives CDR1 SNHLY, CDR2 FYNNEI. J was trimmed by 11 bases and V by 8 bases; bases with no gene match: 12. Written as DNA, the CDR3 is TGTGCCAGCTTGGGGACAGGGATCGGGGAGCAGTACTTC. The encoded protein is CASLGTGIGEQYF.

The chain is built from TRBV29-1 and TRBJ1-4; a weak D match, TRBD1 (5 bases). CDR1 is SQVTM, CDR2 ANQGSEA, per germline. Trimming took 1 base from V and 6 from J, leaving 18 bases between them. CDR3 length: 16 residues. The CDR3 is CSVEAPHRGGYEKLFF. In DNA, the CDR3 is TGCAGCGTTGAAGCCCCTCATAGGGGCGGATATGAAAAACTGTTTTTT.

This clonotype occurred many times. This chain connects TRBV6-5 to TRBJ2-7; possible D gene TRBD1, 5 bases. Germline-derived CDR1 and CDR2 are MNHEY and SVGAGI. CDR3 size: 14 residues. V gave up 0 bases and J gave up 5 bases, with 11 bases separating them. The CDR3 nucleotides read TGTGCCAGCAGTTACTCGGCCAGGGAAGACGAGCAGTACTTC. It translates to CASSYSAREDEQYF.

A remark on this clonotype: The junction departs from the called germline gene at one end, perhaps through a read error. This chain's CDR3 is CASSQGQGAYVLTF. The CDR3 nucleotides read TGTGCCAGCAGCCAAGGGCAGGGGGCCTACGTCCTGACTTTC. The chain joins TRBV14 to TRBJ2-6, with TRBD1 matching 8 bases. CDR3 length: 14 amino acids. Germline V gives CDR1 SGHDN, CDR2 FVKESK. Complete variable domain (other parts from reference TRBV14 and TRBJ2-6): EAGVTQFPSHSVIEKGQTVTLRCDPISGHDNLYWYRRVMGKEIKFLLHFVKESKQDESGMPNNRFLAERTGGTYSTLKVQPAELEDSGVYFCASSQGQGAYVLTFGAGSRLTVL.

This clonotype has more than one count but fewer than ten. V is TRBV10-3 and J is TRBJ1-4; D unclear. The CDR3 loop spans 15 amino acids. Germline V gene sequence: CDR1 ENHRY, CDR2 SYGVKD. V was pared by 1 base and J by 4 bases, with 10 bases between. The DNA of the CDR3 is TGTGCCATCAGTGAGTTTTACAGAGATAATGAAAAACTGTTTTTT. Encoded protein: CAISEFYRDNEKLFF.

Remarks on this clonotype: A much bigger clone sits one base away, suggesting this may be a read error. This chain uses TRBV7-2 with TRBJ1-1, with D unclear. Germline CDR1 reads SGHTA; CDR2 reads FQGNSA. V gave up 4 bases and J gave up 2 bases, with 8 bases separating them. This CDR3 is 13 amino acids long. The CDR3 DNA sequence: TGTGCCAGCAGCTCAACGATCAACACTGAAGCTTTCTTT. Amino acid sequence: CASSSTINTEAFF.

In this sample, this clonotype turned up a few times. CDR3 sequence reads: CASSRQGQANTGELFF. As DNA, the CDR3 is TGTGCCAGCAGTCGACAGGGCCAAGCGAACACCGGGGAGCTGTTTTTT. The chain is built from TRBV25-1 and TRBJ2-2; 7 bases align to TRBD1. Trimming cost V 5 bases and J 0 bases; bases outside gene matches: 6. The CDR3 covers 16 residues. Germline V gene lookup returns CDR1 MGHDK and CDR2 SYGVNS. Together with reference TRBV25-1 and TRBJ2-2, the CDR3 gives the full variable domain: EADIYQTPRYLVIGTGKKITLECSQTMGHDKMYWYQQDPGMELHLIHYSYGVNSTEKGDLSSESTVSRIRTEHFPLTLESARPSHTSQYLCASSRQGQANTGELFFGEGSRLTVL.

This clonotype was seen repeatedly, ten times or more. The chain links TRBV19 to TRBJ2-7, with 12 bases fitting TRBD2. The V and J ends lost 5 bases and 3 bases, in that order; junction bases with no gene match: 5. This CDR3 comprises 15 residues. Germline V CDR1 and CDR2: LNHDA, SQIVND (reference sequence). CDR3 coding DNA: TGTGCCAGTAGTCGTGGACTAGCGGGGAACTACGAGCAGTACTTC. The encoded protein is CASSRGLAGNYEQYF.

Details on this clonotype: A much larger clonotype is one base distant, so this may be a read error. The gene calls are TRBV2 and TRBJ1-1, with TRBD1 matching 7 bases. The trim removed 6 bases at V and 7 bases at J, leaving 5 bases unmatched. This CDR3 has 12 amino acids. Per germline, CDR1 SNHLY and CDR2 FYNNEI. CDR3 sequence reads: CASRGGQLEAFF. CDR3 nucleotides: TGTGCCAGCAGAGGGGGACAGCTTGAAGCTTTCTTT.

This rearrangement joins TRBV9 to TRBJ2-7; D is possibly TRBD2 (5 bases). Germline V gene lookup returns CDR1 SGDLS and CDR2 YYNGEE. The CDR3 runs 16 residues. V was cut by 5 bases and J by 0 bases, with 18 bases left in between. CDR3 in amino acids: CASSASTPGSSYEQYF. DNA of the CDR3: TGTGCCAGCAGTGCTAGTACCCCGGGGTCCTCCTACGAGCAGTACTTC. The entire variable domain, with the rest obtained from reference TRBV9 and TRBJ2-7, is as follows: DSGVTQTPKHLITATGQRVTLRCSPRSGDLSVYWYQQSLDQGLQFLIQYYNGEERAKGNILERFSAQQFPDLHSELNLSSLELGDSALYFCASSASTPGSSYEQYFGPGTRLTVT.

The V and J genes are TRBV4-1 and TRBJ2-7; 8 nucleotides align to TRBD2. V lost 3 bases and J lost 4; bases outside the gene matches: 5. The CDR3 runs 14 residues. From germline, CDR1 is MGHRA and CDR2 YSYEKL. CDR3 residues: CASSHSGEWYEQYF. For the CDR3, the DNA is TGCGCCAGCAGCCATAGCGGGGAATGGTACGAGCAGTACTTC.

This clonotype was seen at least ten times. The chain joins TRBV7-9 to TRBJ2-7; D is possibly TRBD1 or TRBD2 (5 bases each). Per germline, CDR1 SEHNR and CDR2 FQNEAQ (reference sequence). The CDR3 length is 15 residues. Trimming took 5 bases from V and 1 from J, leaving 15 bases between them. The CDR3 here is CASSRTGARSYEQYF. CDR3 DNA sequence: TGTGCCAGCAGCCGAACCGGGGCCAGATCCTACGAGCAGTACTTC.

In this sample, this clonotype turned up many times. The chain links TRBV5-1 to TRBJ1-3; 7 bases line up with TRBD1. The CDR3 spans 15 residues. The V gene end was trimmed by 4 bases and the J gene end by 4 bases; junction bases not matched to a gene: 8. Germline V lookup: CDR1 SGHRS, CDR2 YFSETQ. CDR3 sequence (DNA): TGCGCCAGCAGCATCGAACAGGGGTTCGGAAACACCATATATTTT. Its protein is CASSIEQGFGNTIYF.

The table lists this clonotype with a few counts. The CDR3 loop reads CAGGTGANYGYTF. CDR3 nucleotide sequence: TGTGCCGGAGGGACAGGGGCTAACTATGGCTACACCTTC. The chain combines TRBV28 with TRBJ1-2, with TRBD1 matching 10 bases. The germline V gene has CDR1 MDHEN and CDR2 SYDVKM. V lost 11 bases, J lost 0 bases, and 3 bases stayed unmatched. The CDR3 has 13 amino acids.

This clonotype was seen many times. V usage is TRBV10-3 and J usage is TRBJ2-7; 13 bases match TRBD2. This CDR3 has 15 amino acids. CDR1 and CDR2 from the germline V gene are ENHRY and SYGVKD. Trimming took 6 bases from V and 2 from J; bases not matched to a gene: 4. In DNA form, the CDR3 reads TGTGCCATCAGGCAACTAGCGGGGGGGGCCTACGAGCAGTACTTC. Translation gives CAIRQLAGGAYEQYF.